This TCR beta chain was identified in a study of T cells in localized non-small cell lung cancer. Notes on the study in general: Peak T cell clonality was found in uninvolved adjacent lung, exceeding tumor. In adjacent lung appeared a median 57 of the top 100 tumor clones. Investigators sequenced only a single tumor region, leaving heterogeneity possible. Greater T cell density in blood accompanied longer overall survival.

Generated by immunoSEQ multiplex PCR, the TCRdb table keeps only in-frame clones and is missing some. The sample consists of about 33,000 clones, 75% to 90% of them appearing once. Turning to this clone: Its specificity is not known.

The sequenced sample was peripheral blood mononuclear cells, obtained before any cancer treatment. The receptor was derived from a man aged 40-75 years with stage III lung adenocarcinoma.

DNA of the CDR3: TGTGCCAGTAGGTATCCGGGAACGAATCAGCCCCAGCATTTT. It specifies CASRYPGTNQPQHF. V gene TRBV19 combines with J gene TRBJ1-5; D call uncertain. CDR1 and CDR2 from the germline V gene are LNHDA and SQIVND (reference sequence). Trimming removed 6 bases at V and 4 bases at J, with 13 bases between. The CDR3 covers 14 residues.